This TCR beta chain is from a study of T cells after yellow fever vaccination (dated by TCRdb to 2018 to 2020). Looking at the study overall: The SMART-Seq v4 Ultra Low Input RNA kit was used to prepare libraries from fractions with low cell numbers. Blood was drawn at multiple timepoints before and after primary and secondary immunization, with bulk PBMC replicates and cell subsets isolated. Two healthy male donors, one aged 18 to 30 and one aged 30 to 40 years, made up the cohort. To follow T-cell clones before and after both primary and booster YFV17D yellow fever vaccination, bulk TCR alpha and beta repertoires underwent longitudinal sequencing. Summary of the overall study and its limitations: Only a couple of donors were included in the study, so the extent to which the findings can be generalized is limited. Computational filtering was required because FACS-sorted repertoires could contain abundant contaminating clonotypes from the bulk population. A small share of clonotypes was detected in both CD4 and CD8 compartments, with the overlap likely arising from convergent recombination. After the booster, most of the clones that had expanded following primary vaccination were detected again (almost 98% of CD4 and 80% to 90% of CD8), which suggests that memory was broadly maintained. Compared with the primary T-cell response, the secondary T-cell response was faster but weaker, reaching its peak on day 5 rather than on day 15.

Synthesis of TCR cDNA relied on 5'RACE template switching, a step that introduced a universal primer site along with unique molecular identifiers. cDNA synthesis was primed from both the TCR alpha and TCR beta constant segments. Library amplification used two PCR steps, and the second PCR step added sample barcodes and sequencing adapters. Libraries were sequenced on Illumina HiSeq 2500 (2x100 bp) or NovaSeq (2x150 bp). The authors' analysis ran thus. Reads were demultiplexed and collapsed into UMI consensus sequences with MIGEC, and V(D)J alignment was performed with MiXCR. Using edgeR on replicate PBMC samples, clonotypes were called vaccine-responding if FDR was below 0.01 and the log2 fold change was above 5 up to day 15. Each bulk clonotype was labeled CD4 or CD8 based on which sequenced repertoire, CD4 or CD8, contained the clonotype at higher abundance. Through fastp at Q25 and MiXCR, TCRdb rebuilt clones from the public reads, retaining in-frame beta chains. Under each unique CDR3 protein, matching rows form one entry showing the most common genes and DNA. For this entry, the V and J calls and clone size follow TCRdb and not the study's own pipeline. Counted in this sample were fewer than 650,000 distinct CDR3 sequences; less than 25% of them appeared once. Jointly, the top ten make up 16% of the sample.

Notes on this clonotype: Its antigen specificity is not known. Within one base of it there is no much larger clone, and no base qualities were kept.

The germline V gene (reference sequence) supplies CDR1 SGHNT and CDR2 YYREEE. Trimming at the junction amounts to 1 base on V and 2 bases on J, and the germline ends lie 16 bases apart. The CDR3 runs 16 amino acids, cysteine and phenylalanine included. The read is trimmed to its CDR3 DNA, 48 bases read in frame from base 1. The treatment or condition label, as the study defines it: live attenuated yellow fever vaccine strain. Two biological replicates of bulk PBMCs were collected at each blood-draw timepoint. PBMCs were isolated from peripheral blood using a standard Ficoll-Paque protocol. RNA was extracted with TriZol from bulk PBMCs, CD4 and CD8 fractions, and dextramer-positive and dextramer-negative fractions.

The V and J segments used are TRBV5-4 and TRBJ2-7; TRBD1 might be the D gene, on 6 matching bases. The receptor comes from a man between 18 and 35 years old who received the YFV17D yellow fever vaccine. The sequenced sample was PBMCs, obtained approximately 20 days after the first yellow fever vaccination. In nucleotide form, the sequence is TGTGCCAGCAGCTTGTTGAATGGACAGACGCCCTACGAGCAGTACTTC. It is translated as CASSLLNGQTPYEQYF.